This TCR beta chain was sequenced during a study of blood T cell repertoires in COVID-19. This clone has just one count. The cohort comprised adults aged roughly 18 to 95 years residing in under 25 US areas. This CDR3 has 13 residues. V was shortened by 7 bases and J by 9 bases, with 16 bases between the two germline ends. Sequencing was performed with immunoSEQ multiplex PCR; in TCRdb, only in-frame clones are kept and a portion is missing. Of 150,000 or so clones in the sample, approximately 82% were seen once. The TCR sequence derives from a man aged 55 to 70 who had recovered from COVID-19. Sequenced: PBMCs or T cells enriched from blood (not recorded which). J is TRBJ2-1 and V is TRBV12-3 or TRBV12-4; D is perhaps TRBD2 (5 bases). The CDR3 DNA is TGTGCCAGCAATTTGCGGAGCGAGGGTGAGCAGTTCTTC. It specifies CASNLRSEGEQFF.